This T cell receptor (beta chain) was sequenced in a study of cytomegalovirus exposure and HLA in healthy donors. General observations from the study: According to the study, some 160 TCR beta chains were cytomegalovirus-associated. Approximately 17,000 TCR beta sequences were associated with HLA alleles at 0.05 false discovery rate in a later analysis. TCR beta chain V- and J-gene trimming was linked, in a later analysis, to a missense variant in DCLRE1C.

Losses at the gene ends were 5 bases for V and 2 bases for J; bases not matched to a gene: 1. Germline-derived CDR1 and CDR2 are MRHNA and SNTAGT. The CDR3 loop spans 15 amino acids. The PCR ran on 60 Vbeta and 13 Jbeta primers. The repertoire was sequenced with immunoSEQ multiplex PCR; TCRdb's copy has only in-frame clones and lacks some. Among over 150,000 clones listed, roughly two thirds were seen once. Concerning this clone itself: Its antigen remains unknown.

The chain employs TRBV6-4 and TRBJ2-3; 13 nucleotides match TRBD2. The clonotype originates from a woman aged 25 to 45 in good health and CMV-seronegative. Sequencing was done on a sample of PBMCs. The CDR3 reads CASSTSGGATDTQYF. As DNA, the CDR3 is TGTGCCAGCAGTACTAGCGGGGGGGCCACAGATACGCAGTATTTT.